This T cell receptor beta chain comes out of a study of T cells in Graves' hyperthyroidism and ophthalmopathy. Study summary: At initial diagnosis, before any treatment had begun, peripheral blood was obtained.

Amplified TCR beta CDR3 regions came from RNA transcripts. The primer set for the first-round RT-PCR of the TCR CDR3 was HTBI. TCRdb fed the multiplex PCR reads into MiXCR, producing one record per CDR3 protein. The table includes hundreds of thousands of distinct CDR3 sequences, about 14% detected once. This clonotype was recorded at least ten times. Patients affected by ophthalmopathy presented a Clinical Activity Score of at least 3, a NOSPECS grade of at least 4, and disease duration below 3 months. Sequencing was performed on blood. This TCR derives from a woman aged 50 to 65 with Graves' ophthalmopathy.

CDR3 residues: CASSQGRGGGAFYEQYF. In DNA form, the CDR3 reads TGTGCCAGCAGCCAAGGTCGAGGTGGAGGGGCCTTCTACGAGCAGTACTTC. V usage is TRBV4-2 and J usage is TRBJ2-7; tentatively, D is TRBD2 (6 bases). Trimming took 1 base from V and 3 from J, leaving 19 bases between them. This CDR3 has 17 residues. In germline, CDR1 is LGHNA, CDR2 YNFKEQ.